This T cell receptor (beta chain) was recovered during a study of shared clonotypes between healthy human individuals. The study, taken as a whole, reports: Investigators collected only blood, and repertoires in tissues likely differ. Donor clonotype sharing was expected to depend on sequencing depth.

TCRdb's copy holds only in-frame clones and misses some; the assay was immunoSEQ multiplex PCR. Of about 490,000 clones listed, 75% to 85% are singletons. All donors were Caucasian adults living in Nashville, Tennessee. The length of the CDR3 is 15 residues. Trimming removed 1 base at V and 0 bases at J, with 7 bases between. The germline CDR1 and CDR2 sequences are SGHTA and FQGNSA. In regard to this clone: Its antigen is still unknown.

The sequencing input was PBMCs. The sequence came from a woman in her thirties or forties in good health. Some clones in this sample may be carry-over from other donors' samples. This rearrangement joins TRBV7-2 to TRBJ2-1; no clear D gene. CDR3 residues: CASSLDHSSYNEQFF. The CDR3 DNA reads as TGTGCCAGCAGCTTAGACCACAGCTCCTACAATGAGCAGTTCTTC.